The rows below give T cell receptor beta chains drawn from one sample of a study of blood T cells in healthy people across ages. TCRdb analysed the 5' RACE reads with MiXCR anew, one entry per CDR3 protein. Of over 700,000 distinct CDR3 sequences listed, 53% are singletons. Source material: blood. The receptors were sampled from a man of 80 years or more in good health. CDR3s include the opening cysteine and the closing phenylalanine or tryptophan. Fields, in order: V gene, J gene, D gene, clone size, CDR3 DNA, CDR3 protein. A D gene is named only where the DNA matches it firmly. The size entry is marked missing in some rows and otherwise reads once, few, many or a size class.

v_call: TRBV20-1
j_call: TRBJ1-5
d_call: .
clone_size: .
cdr3_nt: TGCAGCCCTTTCAGCGGGAGCAATCAGCCCCAGCATTTT
cdr3_aa: CSPFSGSNQPQHF

v_call: TRBV20-1
j_call: TRBJ2-3
d_call: .
clone_size: .
cdr3_nt: TGCAGTGCTAGCGCGCTAGGTGGAGCAGATACGCAGTATTTT
cdr3_aa: CSASALGGADTQYF

v_call: TRBV5-5
j_call: TRBJ1-5
d_call: .
clone_size: .
cdr3_nt: TGTGCCAGCAGCGGCAGGGTAGGTGATCAGCCCCAGCATTTT
cdr3_aa: CASSGRVGDQPQHF

v_call: TRBV7-9
j_call: TRBJ1-2
d_call: TRBD1
clone_size: .
cdr3_nt: TGTGCCAGCAGGGGACAGCTATATGGCTACACCTTC
cdr3_aa: CASRGQLYGYTF

v_call: TRBV3-1
j_call: TRBJ1-2
d_call: .
clone_size: few
cdr3_nt: TGTGCCAGCAGCCAAGAAGCAGCAACTAGCTATGGCTACACCTTC
cdr3_aa: CASSQEAATSYGYTF

v_call: TRBV4-1
j_call: TRBJ2-4
d_call: .
clone_size: .
cdr3_nt: TGCGCCAGCAGCCGCTACAGGGTAACAGTAGCCAAAAACATTCAGTACTTC
cdr3_aa: CASSRYRVTVAKNIQYF

v_call: TRBV10-3
j_call: TRBJ2-2
d_call: TRBD2
clone_size: .
cdr3_nt: TGTGCCATCAGTCAAAGACTAGCGGGCGCGAACACCGGGGAGCTGTTTTTT
cdr3_aa: CAISQRLAGANTGELFF

v_call: TRBV7-9
j_call: TRBJ1-4
d_call: .
clone_size: .
cdr3_nt: TGTGCCAGCAGCCCCCCGTTCATCGAGGCTAATGAAAAACTGTTTTTT
cdr3_aa: CASSPPFIEANEKLFF

v_call: TRBV3-1
j_call: TRBJ2-4
d_call: .
clone_size: .
cdr3_nt: TGTGCCAGCGGGGTAGGAGGGCCCAAAAACATTCAGTACTTC
cdr3_aa: CASGVGGPKNIQYF

v_call: TRBV10-3
j_call: TRBJ1-1
d_call: .
clone_size: .
cdr3_nt: TGTGCCATCAGGGATCCCGGGGACACTGAAGCTTTCTTT
cdr3_aa: CAIRDPGDTEAFF

v_call: TRBV13
j_call: TRBJ1-1
d_call: .
clone_size: .
cdr3_nt: TGTGCCAGCAGGACCGAGGATGGGTACACTGAAGCTTTCTTT
cdr3_aa: CASRTEDGYTEAFF

v_call: TRBV5-1
j_call: TRBJ2-7
d_call: TRBD2
clone_size: .
cdr3_nt: TGCGCCAGCAGCTTGGTAGCGGGAGAGGTCTACGAGCAGTACTTC
cdr3_aa: CASSLVAGEVYEQYF

v_call: TRBV2
j_call: TRBJ1-6
d_call: .
clone_size: few
cdr3_nt: TGTGCCAGCAGTGAATACGCAGGGATCCTTAATTCACCCCTCCACTTT
cdr3_aa: CASSEYAGILNSPLHF

v_call: TRBV13
j_call: TRBJ2-7
d_call: .
clone_size: .
cdr3_nt: TGTGCCAGCAGCCAGAGGACCAACCGCTACGAGCAGTACTTC
cdr3_aa: CASSQRTNRYEQYF

v_call: TRBV7-3
j_call: TRBJ2-7
d_call: .
clone_size: few
cdr3_nt: TGTGCCAGCAGCTTAAATGGTCGCTCCGAGCAGTACTTC
cdr3_aa: CASSLNGRSEQYF

v_call: TRBV28
j_call: TRBJ2-7
d_call: .
clone_size: few
cdr3_nt: TGTGCCAGCAGTTCCCGGCCTCCCCAAATGGGCGAGCAGTACTTC
cdr3_aa: CASSSRPPQMGEQYF

v_call: TRBV10-3
j_call: TRBJ2-1
d_call: .
clone_size: .
cdr3_nt: TGTGCCATCATGGCTTCGGAGGGGGCGAATGAGCAGTTCTTC
cdr3_aa: CAIMASEGANEQFF

v_call: TRBV20-1
j_call: TRBJ1-6
d_call: TRBD1
clone_size: few
cdr3_nt: TGCAGTGCTAGGCGACAGGGGAATTCACCCCTCCACTTT
cdr3_aa: CSARRQGNSPLHF

v_call: TRBV10-3
j_call: TRBJ1-2
d_call: .
clone_size: .
cdr3_nt: TGTGCCATCAGTGGGACATCGGATGGCTACACCTTC
cdr3_aa: CAISGTSDGYTF

v_call: TRBV7-2
j_call: TRBJ2-5
d_call: TRBD2
clone_size: few
cdr3_nt: TGTGCCAGCAGCCTAAGCGGGAGGTACCAAGAGACCCAGTACTTC
cdr3_aa: CASSLSGRYQETQYF

v_call: TRBV20-1
j_call: TRBJ2-1
d_call: .
clone_size: .
cdr3_nt: TGCAGTGCTAGTCAGCCCGCGACTAGCTACAATGAGCAGTTCTTC
cdr3_aa: CSASQPATSYNEQFF

v_call: TRBV18
j_call: TRBJ2-5
d_call: .
clone_size: .
cdr3_nt: TGTGCCAGCTCACCACCGACGCGGGAGACCCAGTACTTC
cdr3_aa: CASSPPTRETQYF

v_call: TRBV6-1
j_call: TRBJ2-5
d_call: TRBD2
clone_size: once
cdr3_nt: TGTGCCAGCAGAAAAAAGACTAGCATCGGGCCCCCCAAGGGAGAGACCCAGTACTTC
cdr3_aa: CASRKKTSIGPPKGETQYF

v_call: TRBV10-1
j_call: TRBJ2-3
d_call: TRBD1
clone_size: .
cdr3_nt: TGCGCCAGCAGTGAGTCGAACAGGGGGATAAGATACGCGTATTTT
cdr3_aa: CASSESNRGIRYAYF

v_call: TRBV12-3/TRBV12-4
j_call: TRBJ1-2
d_call: TRBD1
clone_size: .
cdr3_nt: TGTGCCAGCAGCCCGGATGGACAGGCTGGGTATGGCTACACCTTC
cdr3_aa: CASSPDGQAGYGYTF

v_call: TRBV27
j_call: TRBJ2-1
d_call: TRBD2
clone_size: .
cdr3_nt: TGTGCCAGCAGTTCAGGGACTAGCGGGAGGCGTAATGAGCAGTTCTTC
cdr3_aa: CASSSGTSGRRNEQFF

v_call: TRBV7-6
j_call: TRBJ1-5
d_call: .
clone_size: few
cdr3_nt: TGTGCCAGCAGCCCGGGACCGAATAGCAATCAGCCCCAGCATTTT
cdr3_aa: CASSPGPNSNQPQHF

v_call: TRBV5-1
j_call: TRBJ2-1
d_call: .
clone_size: .
cdr3_nt: TGCGCCAGCAGAGAAGGACCGAACTCCTACAATGAGCAGTTCTTC
cdr3_aa: CASREGPNSYNEQFF

v_call: TRBV9
j_call: TRBJ2-7
d_call: TRBD2
clone_size: .
cdr3_nt: TGTGCCAGCAGCGTAGGTCTGACTAGCGGGTACGAGCAGTACTTC
cdr3_aa: CASSVGLTSGYEQYF

v_call: TRBV2
j_call: TRBJ2-5
d_call: TRBD1
clone_size: once
cdr3_nt: TGTGCCAGCAGTGAGGACAGGCCCCAAGAGACCCAGTACTTC
cdr3_aa: CASSEDRPQETQYF

v_call: TRBV27
j_call: TRBJ1-5
d_call: .
clone_size: few
cdr3_nt: TGTGCCAGCAGATCCCCTCTCGGAGGTCAGCCCCAGCATTTT
cdr3_aa: CASRSPLGGQPQHF

v_call: TRBV3-1
j_call: TRBJ2-7
d_call: TRBD2
clone_size: few
cdr3_nt: TGTGCCAGCAGCCATCGACTAGCGGGGCGATACGAGCAGTACTTC
cdr3_aa: CASSHRLAGRYEQYF

v_call: TRBV4-2
j_call: TRBJ1-4
d_call: .
clone_size: .
cdr3_nt: TGTGCCAGCAGCCTGGACAAGAGGGCTGAAAAACTGTTTTTT
cdr3_aa: CASSLDKRAEKLFF

v_call: TRBV5-1
j_call: TRBJ1-5
d_call: .
clone_size: .
cdr3_nt: TGCGCCAGCAGCTTGGATGGGGGGAATAGCAATCAGCCCCAGCATTTT
cdr3_aa: CASSLDGGNSNQPQHF

v_call: TRBV5-1
j_call: TRBJ2-5
d_call: TRBD2
clone_size: .
cdr3_nt: TGCGCCAGCAGCTCTATGACCGGGACTAGCCTTGAGACCCAGTACTTC
cdr3_aa: CASSSMTGTSLETQYF

v_call: TRBV28
j_call: TRBJ2-7
d_call: TRBD2
clone_size: .
cdr3_nt: TGTGCCAGCAACGGGCTAGCGGGTTTCTACGAGCAGTACTTC
cdr3_aa: CASNGLAGFYEQYF

v_call: TRBV5-6
j_call: TRBJ2-5
d_call: TRBD2
clone_size: .
cdr3_nt: TGTGCCAGCAGCGTGGGACTAGACCAAGAGACCCAGTACTTC
cdr3_aa: CASSVGLDQETQYF

v_call: TRBV20-1
j_call: TRBJ2-7
d_call: TRBD1
clone_size: .
cdr3_nt: TGCAGTGCTAGGTCCGGACAGGGCTACGAGCAGTACTTC
cdr3_aa: CSARSGQGYEQYF

v_call: TRBV29-1
j_call: TRBJ2-7
d_call: TRBD1
clone_size: once
cdr3_nt: TGCAGCGTTGCCCCCGGGACAGGGGACTACGAGCAGTACTTC
cdr3_aa: CSVAPGTGDYEQYF

v_call: TRBV20-1
j_call: TRBJ2-1
d_call: TRBD2
clone_size: .
cdr3_nt: TGCAGCTACCTAGCGGGAGACAATGAGCAGTTCTTC
cdr3_aa: CSYLAGDNEQFF

v_call: TRBV18
j_call: TRBJ2-5
d_call: .
clone_size: few
cdr3_nt: TGTGCCAGCTCACCACTGTCAGGGCAGGAGACCCAGTACTTC
cdr3_aa: CASSPLSGQETQYF

v_call: TRBV28
j_call: TRBJ2-3
d_call: .
clone_size: .
cdr3_nt: TGTGCCAGCAGTCTTCTAGAAATTGTCGCGGGGAGTACAGATACGCAGTATTTT
cdr3_aa: CASSLLEIVAGSTDTQYF

v_call: TRBV29-1
j_call: TRBJ1-2
d_call: .
clone_size: few
cdr3_nt: TGCAGCGTTGAGTTCGCGGGGGGGGGCTATGGCTACACCTTC
cdr3_aa: CSVEFAGGGYGYTF

v_call: TRBV7-9
j_call: TRBJ2-1
d_call: .
clone_size: .
cdr3_nt: TGTGCCAGCAGCATGTACGGGACCTACAATGAGCAGTTCTTC
cdr3_aa: CASSMYGTYNEQFF

v_call: TRBV5-1
j_call: TRBJ2-7
d_call: TRBD1
clone_size: .
cdr3_nt: TGCGCCAGCAGCGCGGGACAGGCCTCACCCTACGAGCAGTACTTC
cdr3_aa: CASSAGQASPYEQYF

v_call: TRBV12-3/TRBV12-4
j_call: TRBJ1-1
d_call: TRBD1
clone_size: .
cdr3_nt: TGTGCCAGCAGTGCAGGGGGCGCGAGGGCAGCTTTCTTT
cdr3_aa: CASSAGGARAAFF

v_call: TRBV12-5
j_call: TRBJ2-7
d_call: TRBD2
clone_size: .
cdr3_nt: TGTGCTAGTGGTTTGCCCGGGACTAGCACCGCCAACGAGCAGTACTTC
cdr3_aa: CASGLPGTSTANEQYF

v_call: TRBV7-2
j_call: TRBJ2-1
d_call: .
clone_size: .
cdr3_nt: TGTGCCAGCAGCATAGCCTACGAGCAGTTCTTC
cdr3_aa: CASSIAYEQFF

v_call: TRBV20-1
j_call: TRBJ2-7
d_call: TRBD2
clone_size: .
cdr3_nt: TGCAGTGCTAGAGATCCTACTAGCGGGAGTCTGGACGAGCAGTACTTC
cdr3_aa: CSARDPTSGSLDEQYF

v_call: TRBV19
j_call: TRBJ2-7
d_call: .
clone_size: .
cdr3_nt: TGTGCCAGTAGTATAACCCCATGGGCCTCCGAGCAGTACTTC
cdr3_aa: CASSITPWASEQYF

v_call: TRBV3-1
j_call: TRBJ2-3
d_call: .
clone_size: .
cdr3_nt: TGTGCCAGCAGCCGTCCTATTTACGCGTATTTT
cdr3_aa: CASSRPIYAYF

v_call: TRBV27
j_call: TRBJ1-6
d_call: .
clone_size: .
cdr3_nt: TGTGCCAGCAGTCCCACAGGGTATCTCGATTCACCCCTCCACTTT
cdr3_aa: CASSPTGYLDSPLHF

v_call: TRBV6-5
j_call: TRBJ2-3
d_call: TRBD1
clone_size: .
cdr3_nt: TGTGCCAGCAGTACAGGGGGAAGATACGCGTATTTT
cdr3_aa: CASSTGGRYAYF

v_call: TRBV12-3/TRBV12-4
j_call: TRBJ2-7
d_call: .
clone_size: few
cdr3_nt: TGTGCCAGCAGCCAGAAGACTGGGAGCGAGCAGTACTTC
cdr3_aa: CASSQKTGSEQYF

v_call: TRBV20-1
j_call: TRBJ2-3
d_call: TRBD2
clone_size: .
cdr3_nt: TGCAGTGCCCTCCGACTAGCGTTCAGCACAGATACGCAGTATTTT
cdr3_aa: CSALRLAFSTDTQYF